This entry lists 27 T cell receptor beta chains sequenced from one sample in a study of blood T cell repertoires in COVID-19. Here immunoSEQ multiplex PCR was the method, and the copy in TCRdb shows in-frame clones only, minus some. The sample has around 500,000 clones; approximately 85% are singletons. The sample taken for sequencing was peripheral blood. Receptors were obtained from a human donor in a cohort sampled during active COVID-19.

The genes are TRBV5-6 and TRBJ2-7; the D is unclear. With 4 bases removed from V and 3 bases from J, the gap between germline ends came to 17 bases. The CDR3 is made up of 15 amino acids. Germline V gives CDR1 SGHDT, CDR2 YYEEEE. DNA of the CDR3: TGTGCCAGCAGCCCCACGTGGCAGAACCTCTACGAGCAGTACTTC. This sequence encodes CASSPTWQNLYEQYF.

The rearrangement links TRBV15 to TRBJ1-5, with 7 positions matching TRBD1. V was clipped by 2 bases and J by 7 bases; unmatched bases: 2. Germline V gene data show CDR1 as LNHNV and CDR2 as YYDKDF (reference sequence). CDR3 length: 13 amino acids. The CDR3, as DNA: TGTGCCACCAGCAGAACAGGGGAACAGCCCCAGCATTTT. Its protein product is CATSRTGEQPQHF.

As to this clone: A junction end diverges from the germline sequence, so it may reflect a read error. CDR3 coding DNA: TGTGCTAGCAGTCACGGACAGGGGGCTGACAATGAGCAGTTCTTC. Translating it yields CASSHGQGADNEQFF. V is TRBV7-7 and J is TRBJ2-1; TRBD1 matches at 11 bases. The CDR3 is made up of 15 amino acids. Germline V gene lookup returns CDR1 SSHAT and CDR2 FNYEAQ (reference sequence).

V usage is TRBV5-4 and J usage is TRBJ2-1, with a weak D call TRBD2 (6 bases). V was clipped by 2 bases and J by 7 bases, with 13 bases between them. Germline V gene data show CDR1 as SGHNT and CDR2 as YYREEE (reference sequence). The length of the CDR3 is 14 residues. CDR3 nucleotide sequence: TGTGCCAGCAGCTTCGCGCGGGATGGGAATGAGCAGTTCTTC. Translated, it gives CASSFARDGNEQFF.

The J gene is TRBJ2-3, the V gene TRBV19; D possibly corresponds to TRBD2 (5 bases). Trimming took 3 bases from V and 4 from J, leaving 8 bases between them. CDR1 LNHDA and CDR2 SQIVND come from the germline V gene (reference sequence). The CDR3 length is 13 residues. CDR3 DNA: TGTGCCAGTAGTATCAAGGGAGCAGATACGCAGTATTTT. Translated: CASSIKGADTQYF.

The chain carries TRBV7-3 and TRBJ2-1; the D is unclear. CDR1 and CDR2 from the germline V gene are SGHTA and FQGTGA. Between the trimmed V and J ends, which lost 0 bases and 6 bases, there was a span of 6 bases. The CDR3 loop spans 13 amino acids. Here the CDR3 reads CASSLTRPNEQFF. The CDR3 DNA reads TGTGCCAGCAGCTTAACGCGGCCCAATGAGCAGTTCTTC.

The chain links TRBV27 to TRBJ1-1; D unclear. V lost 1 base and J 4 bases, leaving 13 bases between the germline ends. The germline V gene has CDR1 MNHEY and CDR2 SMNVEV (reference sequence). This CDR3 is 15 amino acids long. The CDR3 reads CASSLFGKVPTEAFF. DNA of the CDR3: TGTGCCAGCAGTTTATTCGGGAAAGTGCCCACTGAAGCTTTCTTT.

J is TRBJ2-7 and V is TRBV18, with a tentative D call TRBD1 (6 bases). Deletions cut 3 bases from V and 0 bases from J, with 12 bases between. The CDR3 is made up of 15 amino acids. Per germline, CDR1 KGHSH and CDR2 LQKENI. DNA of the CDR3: TGTGCCAGCTCACCGCGACAGGCCACCTCCTACGAGCAGTACTTC. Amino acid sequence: CASSPRQATSYEQYF.

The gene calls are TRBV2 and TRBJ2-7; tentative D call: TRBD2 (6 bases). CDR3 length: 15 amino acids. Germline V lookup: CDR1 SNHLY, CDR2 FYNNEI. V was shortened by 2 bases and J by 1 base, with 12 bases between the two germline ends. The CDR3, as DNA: TGTGCCAGCAGTGAAAGGCTAGCGCAATCCTACGAGCAGTACTTC. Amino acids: CASSERLAQSYEQYF.

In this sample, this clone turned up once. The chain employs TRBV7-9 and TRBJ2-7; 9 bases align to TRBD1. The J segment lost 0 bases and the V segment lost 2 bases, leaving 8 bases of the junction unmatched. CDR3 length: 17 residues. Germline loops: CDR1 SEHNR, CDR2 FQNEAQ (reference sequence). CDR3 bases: TGTGCCAGCAGCTTAAGGAGTCCGGGACAGGGCTCCTACGAGCAGTACTTC. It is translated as CASSLRSPGQGSYEQYF.

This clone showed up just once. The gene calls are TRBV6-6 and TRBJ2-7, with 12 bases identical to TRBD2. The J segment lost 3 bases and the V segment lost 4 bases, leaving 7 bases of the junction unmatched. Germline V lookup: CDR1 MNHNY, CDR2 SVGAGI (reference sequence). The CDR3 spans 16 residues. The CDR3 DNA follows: TGTGCCAGCAGTTCTTACCTAGCGGGAGGGAGCTACGAGCAGTACTTC. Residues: CASSSYLAGGSYEQYF.

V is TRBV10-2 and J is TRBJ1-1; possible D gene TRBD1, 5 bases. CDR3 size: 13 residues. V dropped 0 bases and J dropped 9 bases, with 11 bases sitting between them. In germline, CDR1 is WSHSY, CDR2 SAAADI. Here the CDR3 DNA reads TGCGCCAGCAGTGAGTCTCAGTACAGGCAAGCTTTCTTT. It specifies CASSESQYRQAFF.

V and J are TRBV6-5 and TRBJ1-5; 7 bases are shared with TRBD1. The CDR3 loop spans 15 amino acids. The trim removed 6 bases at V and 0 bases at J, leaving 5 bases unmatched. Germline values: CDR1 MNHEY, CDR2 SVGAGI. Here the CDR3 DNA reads TGTGCCAGCAGGGGGACAGACTATAGCAATCAGCCCCAGCATTTT. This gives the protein CASRGTDYSNQPQHF.

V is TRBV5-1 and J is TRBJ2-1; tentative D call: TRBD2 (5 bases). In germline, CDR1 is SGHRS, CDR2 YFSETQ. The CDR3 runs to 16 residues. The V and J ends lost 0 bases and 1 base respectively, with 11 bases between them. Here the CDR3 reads CASSLAVRGSYNEQFF. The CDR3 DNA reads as TGCGCCAGCAGCTTGGCTGTGAGAGGGTCCTACAATGAGCAGTTCTTC.

CDR3 region: CASTAGFYGYTF. The CDR3 DNA reads as TGTGCCAGCACAGCAGGCTTCTATGGCTACACCTTC. The chain carries TRBV28 and TRBJ1-2, with D unclear. This CDR3 has 12 amino acids. The germline gives CDR1 MDHEN, CDR2 SYDVKM. V was pared by 7 bases and J by 4 bases, with 10 bases between.

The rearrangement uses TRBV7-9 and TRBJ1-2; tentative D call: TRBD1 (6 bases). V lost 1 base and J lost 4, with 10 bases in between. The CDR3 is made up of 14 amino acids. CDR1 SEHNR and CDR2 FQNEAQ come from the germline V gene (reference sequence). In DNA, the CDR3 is TGTGCCAGCAGCTTAGGTCGGGACATCTATGGCTACACCTTC. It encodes CASSLGRDIYGYTF. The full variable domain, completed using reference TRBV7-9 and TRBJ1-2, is DTGVSQNPRHKITKRGQNVTFRCDPISEHNRLYWYRQTLGQGPEFLTYFQNEAQLEKSRLLSDRFSAERPKGSFSTLEIQRTEQGDSAMYLCASSLGRDIYGYTFGSGTRLTVV.

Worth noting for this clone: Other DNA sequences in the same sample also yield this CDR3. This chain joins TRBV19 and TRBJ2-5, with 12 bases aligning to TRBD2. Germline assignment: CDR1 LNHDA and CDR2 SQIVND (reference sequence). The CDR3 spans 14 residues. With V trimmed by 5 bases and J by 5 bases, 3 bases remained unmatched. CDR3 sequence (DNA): TGTGCCAGTAGTGGACTAGCGGGAAGGGAGACCCAGTACTTC. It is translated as CASSGLAGRETQYF.

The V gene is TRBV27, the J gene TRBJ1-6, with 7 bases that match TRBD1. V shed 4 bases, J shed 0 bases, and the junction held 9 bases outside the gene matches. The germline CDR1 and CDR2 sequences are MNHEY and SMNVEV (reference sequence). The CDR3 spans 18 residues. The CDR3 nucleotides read TGTGCCAGCAGTTATGGATCGACAGGGAGCTCCTATAATTCACCCCTCCACTTT. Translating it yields CASSYGSTGSSYNSPLHF.

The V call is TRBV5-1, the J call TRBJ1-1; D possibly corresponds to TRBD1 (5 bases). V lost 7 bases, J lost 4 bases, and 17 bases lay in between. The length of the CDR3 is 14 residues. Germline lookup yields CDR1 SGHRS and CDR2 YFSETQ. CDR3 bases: TGCGCCAGCGGGGCGGATACGGGTGGCACTGAAGCTTTCTTT. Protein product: CASGADTGGTEAFF.

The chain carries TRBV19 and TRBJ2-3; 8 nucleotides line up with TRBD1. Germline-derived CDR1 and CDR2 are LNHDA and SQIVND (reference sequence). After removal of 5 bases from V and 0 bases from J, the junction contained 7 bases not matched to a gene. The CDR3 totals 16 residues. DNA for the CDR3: TGTGCCAGTAGTCCGGGACAGGAGAGAAGCACAGATACGCAGTATTTT. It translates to CASSPGQERSTDTQYF.

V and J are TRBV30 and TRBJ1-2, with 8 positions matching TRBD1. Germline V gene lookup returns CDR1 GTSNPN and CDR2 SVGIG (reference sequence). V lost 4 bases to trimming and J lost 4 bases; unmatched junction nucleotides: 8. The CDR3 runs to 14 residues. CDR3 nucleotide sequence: TGTGCCTGGACAGGGGGCGTCACTCCCTATGGCTACACCTTC. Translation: CAWTGGVTPYGYTF.

Here the CDR3 reads CAWSVPVPGLAGGRADTQYF. The CDR3 DNA is TGTGCCTGGAGTGTACCCGTCCCGGGACTAGCGGGAGGGAGGGCAGATACGCAGTATTTT. The chain employs TRBV30 and TRBJ2-3; 16 positions match TRBD2. CDR1 is GTSNPN, CDR2 SVGIG, per germline (reference sequence). The CDR3 has 20 amino acids. V was pared by 0 bases and J by 4 bases, with 13 bases of the junction left unmatched. Supplemented by reference TRBV30 and TRBJ2-3, the full variable domain reads SQTIHQWPATLVQPVGSPLSLECTVEGTSNPNLYWYRQAAGRGLQLLFYSVGIGQISSEVPQNLSASRPQDRQFILSSKKLLLSDSGFYLCAWSVPVPGLAGGRADTQYFGPGTRLTVL.

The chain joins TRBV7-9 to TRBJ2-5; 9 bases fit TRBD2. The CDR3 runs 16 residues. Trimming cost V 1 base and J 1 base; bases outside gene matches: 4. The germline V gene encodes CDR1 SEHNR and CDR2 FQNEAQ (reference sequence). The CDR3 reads CASSLVAGGPQETQYF. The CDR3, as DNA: TGTGCCAGCAGCTTAGTGGCGGGAGGGCCCCAAGAGACCCAGTACTTC.

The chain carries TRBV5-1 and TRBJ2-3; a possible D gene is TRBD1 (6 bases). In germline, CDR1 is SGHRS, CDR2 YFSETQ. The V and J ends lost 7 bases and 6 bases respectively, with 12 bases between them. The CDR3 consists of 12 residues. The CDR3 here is CASGTFRDTQYF. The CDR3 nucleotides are TGCGCCAGCGGGACATTCAGGGATACGCAGTATTTT.

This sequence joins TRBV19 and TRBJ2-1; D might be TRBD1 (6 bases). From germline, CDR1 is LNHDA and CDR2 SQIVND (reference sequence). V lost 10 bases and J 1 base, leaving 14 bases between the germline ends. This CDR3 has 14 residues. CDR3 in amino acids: CATSGENSYNEQFF. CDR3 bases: TGTGCCACCTCAGGGGAGAATTCCTACAATGAGCAGTTCTTC.

The CDR3 spells CASSPRTGDNSGANVLTF. CDR3 bases: TGTGCCAGCTCACCGCGGACAGGGGACAACTCTGGGGCCAACGTCCTGACTTTC. This sequence joins TRBV18 and TRBJ2-6, with 9 positions matching TRBD1. The germline V gene has CDR1 KGHSH and CDR2 LQKENI. The CDR3 consists of 18 residues. The trim removed 3 bases at V and 0 bases at J, leaving 6 bases unmatched.

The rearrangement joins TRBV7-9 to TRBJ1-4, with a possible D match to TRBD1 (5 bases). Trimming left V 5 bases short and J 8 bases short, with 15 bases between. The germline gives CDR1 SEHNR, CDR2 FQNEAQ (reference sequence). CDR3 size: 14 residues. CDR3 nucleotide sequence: TGTGCCAGCAGCCTCCGTCAAGGGGTGGAAAAACTGTTTTTT. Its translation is CASSLRQGVEKLFF. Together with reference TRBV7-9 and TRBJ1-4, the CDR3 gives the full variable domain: DTGVSQNPRHKITKRGQNVTFRCDPISEHNRLYWYRQTLGQGPEFLTYFQNEAQLEKSRLLSDRFSAERPKGSFSTLEIQRTEQGDSAMYLCASSLRQGVEKLFFGSGTQLSVL.